This TCR beta chain stems from a study of cytotoxic CD8 clonotypes in ibrutinib-treated CLL. The overall study: Once patients had received a median around 12 months of treatment, range 6 to 36, response samples were obtained. Sample averages reached about 250,000 productive templates and some 94,000 productive rearrangements.

Turning to this clone: Its specificity is unknown.

Broader study findings: At ibrutinib response, clonality increased, and at progression it declined back toward baseline.

The CDR3 runs to 19 residues. CDR1 and CDR2 from the germline V gene are MNHEY and SMNVEV (reference sequence). Trimming took 9 bases from V and 0 from J; bases not matched to a gene: 14. With sequencing, the targeted depth ranged from 1 in 200,000 to 1 in 1 million T cells. The method was immunoSEQ multiplex PCR; TCRdb's version includes in-frame clones alone and lacks a portion of them. Of around 92,000 clones in the sample, 77% were seen once. V gene TRBV27 combines with J gene TRBJ2-3, with TRBD2 identical over 14 bases. This receptor was identified in a human donor with chronic lymphocytic leukemia. Sequenced material: PBMCs, taken after 24 months of ibrutinib treatment. CDR3 loop: CASQGTSGSWSLSTDTQYF. CDR3 coding DNA: TGTGCCAGTCAAGGGACTAGCGGGAGTTGGAGTTTAAGCACAGATACGCAGTATTTT.